This T cell receptor beta chain was observed in a study of T cell clonotyping in hematopoietic cell transplantation. The study, taken as a whole, reports: No sorting was done, leaving CD4 and CD8 contributions mixed. After transplant, recipient diversity fell while pathologically expanded clonotypes grew through day 180. At the given depth, recipient repertoires were over 97% de novo clonotypes.

CDR1 and CDR2 from the germline V gene are MNHEY and SMNVEV (reference sequence). Trimming took 6 bases from V and 0 from J, leaving 17 bases between them. This CDR3 is built from 17 residues. Repertoires were generated with immunoSEQ multiplex PCR, while TCRdb's copy carries only in-frame clones and drops some. In the table there are about 9,200 clones, nearly 98% of which are singletons. Concerning this clone: Its antigen is not known.

The source was peripheral blood mononuclear cells, collected 100 days after allogeneic stem cell transplant. The V call is TRBV27, the J call TRBJ1-4, with D maybe TRBD1 (6 bases). The sequence was obtained from a male patient aged 60-69 years who had an allogeneic stem cell transplant from a related donor, so the T cells may come from the graft donor. Some clones in this sample may be carry-over from other donors' samples. The CDR3 nucleotides are TGTGCCAGCAGATCTACCGGGACAACGACAACTAATGAAAAACTGTTTTTT. It translates to CASRSTGTTTTNEKLFF.